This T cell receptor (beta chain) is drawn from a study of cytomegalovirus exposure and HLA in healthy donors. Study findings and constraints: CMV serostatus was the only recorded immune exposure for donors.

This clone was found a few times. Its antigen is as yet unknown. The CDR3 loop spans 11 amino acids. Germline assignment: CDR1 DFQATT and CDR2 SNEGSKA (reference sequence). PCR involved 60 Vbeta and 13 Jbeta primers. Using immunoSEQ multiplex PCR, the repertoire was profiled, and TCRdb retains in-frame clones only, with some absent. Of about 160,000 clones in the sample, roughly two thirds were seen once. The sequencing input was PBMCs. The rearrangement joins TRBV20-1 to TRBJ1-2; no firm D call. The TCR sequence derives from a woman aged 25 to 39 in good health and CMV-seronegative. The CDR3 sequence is CTPLRGNGYTF. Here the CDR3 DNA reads TGCACCCCTTTAAGAGGGAATGGCTACACCTTC.